A selection of T cell receptor beta chains follows, all from one sample in a study of T-cell memory formation after mild COVID-19. Each CDR3 protein gets one entry after TCRdb re-called the 5' RACE reads with MiXCR. The sample carries roughly 89,000 distinct CDR3 sequences, roughly 16% recorded once. The sequenced sample was PBMCs or a T cell subset sorted from them (not recorded which). These receptors originate from a young man who had mild COVID-19 (a few samples of this study predate the infection). Cell type and time point are not known. Both conserved end residues are part of each CDR3. Fields, in order: J gene, V gene, CDR3 protein.

TRBJ2-3 TRBV6-5 CASSYSQLAGGLTDTQYF
TRBJ2-5 TRBV4-2 CASSHSRQGPETQYF
TRBJ1-3 TRBV5-5 CASRAGPGDFGNTIYF
TRBJ1-1 TRBV6-1 CASNSWAHTEAFF
TRBJ1-3 TRBV5-1 CASSPWTGSSGNTIYF
TRBJ2-7 TRBV7-9 CASSPDRALRQYF
TRBJ2-7 TRBV7-9 CASSPAMEEYEQYF
TRBJ2-7 TRBV12-3/TRBV12-4 CASSLPYYEQYF
TRBJ2-7 TRBV4-3 CASSRSTGNYEQYF
TRBJ2-3 TRBV11-3 CASSRDIGDTQYF
TRBJ1-5 TRBV4-3 CASSQEVRSDQPQHF
TRBJ2-2 TRBV7-2 CASSFRLLSGELFF
TRBJ2-3 TRBV5-1 CASSAPGMTDTQYF
TRBJ1-1 TRBV5-1 CASSAGRASEAFF
TRBJ2-1 TRBV6-1 CALARGLSSYNEEFF
TRBJ2-7 TRBV29-1 CSAGAAAYEQYF
TRBJ2-3 TRBV4-3 CASSQELAGPRTDTQYF
TRBJ1-4 TRBV11-1 CASSDPGTDEKLFF
TRBJ2-2 TRBV11-2 CASSYLGGELFF
TRBJ1-5 TRBV6-5 CASSYEGGEQPQHF
TRBJ2-3 TRBV29-1 CSVEDLRDTLYF
TRBJ1-1 TRBV4-2 CASSQPSWDTEAFF
TRBJ2-3 TRBV2 CASSDPDDLHVGFTDTQYF
TRBJ2-1 TRBV6-2/TRBV6-3 CAIQGQGAGEQFF
TRBJ1-6 TRBV7-9 CASSDRWTDSSYNSPLHF
TRBJ2-3 TRBV20-1 CSADGGSGGASDTQYF
TRBJ1-2 TRBV3-2 CASSQDSPARGYTF
TRBJ2-7 TRBV11-3 CASSLDRDNAHEQYF
TRBJ2-7 TRBV3-1 CASSQGLPGGNRYEQYF
TRBJ2-2 TRBV27 CASSLFQPYTGELFF
TRBJ1-2 TRBV5-6 CASSLGQDGYTF
TRBJ2-7 TRBV11-2 CASSLAGGYAYEQYF
TRBJ1-4 TRBV15 CATSTEGEGEKLFF
TRBJ1-4 TRBV4-3 CASSGGGNEKLFF
TRBJ2-5 TRBV7-6 CASSPKAATRETQYF
TRBJ2-7 TRBV5-1 CASSPGQYEQYF
TRBJ2-7 TRBV4-1 CASSQGVAEAYEQYF
TRBJ1-1 TRBV19 CASSQTGFRTEAFF
TRBJ2-3 TRBV11-2 CASSGLRTSGDTDTQYF
TRBJ1-6 TRBV4-1 CASNPRTGSSPLHF
TRBJ1-1 TRBV5-4 CASSLTGLTSVNTEAFF
TRBJ2-2 TRBV11-2 CASNQGGQELTGELFF
TRBJ2-7 TRBV7-9 CASSLDGTTEQYF
TRBJ2-5 TRBV4-3 CASSPLLDSPGTQYF
TRBJ1-4 TRBV7-9 CASSLSPTGLGEKLFF
TRBJ2-3 TRBV11-2 CASSPSGSWGDTQYF
TRBJ2-1 TRBV20-1 CSAKVATVNEQFF
TRBJ1-1 TRBV7-3 CASSQGVNTEAFF
TRBJ2-3 TRBV7-9 CASTTDTQYF
TRBJ2-2 TRBV24-1 CATSDSPGAGELFF
TRBJ1-5 TRBV4-1 CASSHPPESNQPQHF
TRBJ1-2 TRBV29-1 CSVINRVLDGYTF
TRBJ2-4 TRBV4-1 CASSPRDLAKNIQYF
TRBJ2-5 TRBV7-9 CASSFVVTGLAHRETQYF